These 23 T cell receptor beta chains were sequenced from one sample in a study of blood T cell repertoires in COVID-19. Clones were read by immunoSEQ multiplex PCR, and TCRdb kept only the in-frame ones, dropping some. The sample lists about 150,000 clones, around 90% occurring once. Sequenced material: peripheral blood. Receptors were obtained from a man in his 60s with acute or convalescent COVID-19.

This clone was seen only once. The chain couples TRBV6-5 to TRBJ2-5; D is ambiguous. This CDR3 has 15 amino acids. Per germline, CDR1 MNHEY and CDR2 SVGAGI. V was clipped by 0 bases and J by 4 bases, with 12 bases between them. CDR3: CASSYSWQRAETQYF. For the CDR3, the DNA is TGTGCCAGCAGTTACTCGTGGCAGCGAGCAGAGACCCAGTACTTC.

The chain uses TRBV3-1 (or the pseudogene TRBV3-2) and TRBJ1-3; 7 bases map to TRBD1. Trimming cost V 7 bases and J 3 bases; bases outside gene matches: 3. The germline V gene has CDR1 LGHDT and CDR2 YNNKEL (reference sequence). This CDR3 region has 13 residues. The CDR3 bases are TGTGCCAGCACCCGACAGGGTGGAAACACCATATATTTT. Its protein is CASTRQGGNTIYF.

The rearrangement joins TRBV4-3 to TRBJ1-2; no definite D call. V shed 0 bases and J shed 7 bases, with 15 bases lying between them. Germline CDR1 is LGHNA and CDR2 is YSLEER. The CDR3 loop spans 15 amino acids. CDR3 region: CASSQDLGAVFGYTF. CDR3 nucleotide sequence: TGCGCCAGCAGCCAAGATCTGGGCGCCGTCTTTGGCTACACCTTC.

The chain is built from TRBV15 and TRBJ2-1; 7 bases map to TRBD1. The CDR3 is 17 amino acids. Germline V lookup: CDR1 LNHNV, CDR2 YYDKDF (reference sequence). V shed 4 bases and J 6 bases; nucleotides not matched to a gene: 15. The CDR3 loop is CATSTRSKAQGRNEQFF. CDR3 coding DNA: TGTGCCACCAGCACCCGATCCAAGGCACAGGGGCGCAATGAGCAGTTCTTC.

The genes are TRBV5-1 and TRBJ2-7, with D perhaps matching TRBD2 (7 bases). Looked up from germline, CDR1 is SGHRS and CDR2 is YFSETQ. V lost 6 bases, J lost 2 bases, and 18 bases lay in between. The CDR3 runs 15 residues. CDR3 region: CASTLGGAGTYEQYF. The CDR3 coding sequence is TGCGCCAGCACCCTTGGGGGGGCAGGAACCTACGAGCAGTACTTC.

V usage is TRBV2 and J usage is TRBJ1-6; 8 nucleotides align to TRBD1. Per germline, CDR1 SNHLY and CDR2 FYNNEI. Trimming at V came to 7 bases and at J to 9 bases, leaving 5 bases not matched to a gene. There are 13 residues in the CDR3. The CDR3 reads CASIRQGISPLHF. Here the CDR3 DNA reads TGTGCCAGCATAAGACAGGGGATTTCACCCCTCCACTTT. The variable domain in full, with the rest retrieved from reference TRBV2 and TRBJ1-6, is EPEVTQTPSHQVTQMGQEVILRCVPISNHLYFYWYRQILGQKVEFLVSFYNNEISEKSEIFDDQFSVERPDGSNFTLKIRSTKLEDSAMYFCASIRQGISPLHFGNGTRLTVT.

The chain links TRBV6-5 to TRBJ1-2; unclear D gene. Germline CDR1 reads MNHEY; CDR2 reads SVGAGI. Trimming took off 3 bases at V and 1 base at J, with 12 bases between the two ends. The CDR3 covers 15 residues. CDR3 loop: CASSYRRVVNYGYTF. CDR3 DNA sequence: TGTGCCAGCAGTTATCGGCGGGTCGTTAACTATGGCTACACCTTC.

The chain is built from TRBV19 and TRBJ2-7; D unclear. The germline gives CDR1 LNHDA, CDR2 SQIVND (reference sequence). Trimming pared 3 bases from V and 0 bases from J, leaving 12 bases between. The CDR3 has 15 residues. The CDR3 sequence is CASSIGTANSYEQYF. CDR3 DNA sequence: TGTGCCAGTAGTATCGGTACAGCCAACTCCTACGAGCAGTACTTC.

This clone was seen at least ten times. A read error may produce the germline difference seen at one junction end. The CDR3 region has the DNA TGCGCCAGCAGCCAAGGCGGAGGTTACACCATGTATTTT. Protein: CASSQGGGYTMYF. The gene calls are TRBV4-1 and TRBJ1-3; D is undetermined. The germline CDR1 and CDR2 sequences are MGHRA and YSYEKL. CDR3 length equals 13 residues.

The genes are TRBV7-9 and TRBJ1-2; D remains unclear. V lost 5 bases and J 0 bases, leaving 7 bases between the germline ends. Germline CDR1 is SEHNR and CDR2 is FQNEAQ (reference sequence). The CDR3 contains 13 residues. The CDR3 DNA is TGTGCCAGCAGCCTCCAGGCTAACTATGGCTACACCTTC. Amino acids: CASSLQANYGYTF.

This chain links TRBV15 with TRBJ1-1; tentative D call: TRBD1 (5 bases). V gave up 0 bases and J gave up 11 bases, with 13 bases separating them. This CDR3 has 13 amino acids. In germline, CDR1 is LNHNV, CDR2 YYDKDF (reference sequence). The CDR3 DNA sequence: TGTGCCACCAGCAGAGATCCCCAGGGTATGGCTTTCTTT. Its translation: CATSRDPQGMAFF.

The CDR3 DNA reads TGTGCCTGGGGTCCCCAGGGTGTCGGCAATCAGCCCCAGCATTTT. Translated, it gives CAWGPQGVGNQPQHF. The chain employs TRBV30 and TRBJ1-5, with a tentative D call TRBD1 (5 bases). The V gene's germline CDR1 is GTSNPN and CDR2 SVGIG (reference sequence). V was cut by 5 bases and J by 2 bases, with 16 bases left in between. This CDR3 is built from 15 residues.

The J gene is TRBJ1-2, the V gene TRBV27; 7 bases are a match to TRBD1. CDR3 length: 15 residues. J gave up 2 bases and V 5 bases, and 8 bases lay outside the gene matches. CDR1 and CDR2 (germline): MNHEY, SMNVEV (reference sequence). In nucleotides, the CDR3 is TGTGCCAGCAGTACGGACAGGATGTTAAACTATGGCTACACCTTC. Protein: CASSTDRMLNYGYTF.

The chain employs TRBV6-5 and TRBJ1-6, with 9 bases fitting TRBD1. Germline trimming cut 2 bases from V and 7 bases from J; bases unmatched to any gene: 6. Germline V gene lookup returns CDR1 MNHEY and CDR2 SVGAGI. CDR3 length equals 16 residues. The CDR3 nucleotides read TGTGCCAGCAGTTACGGCCGGGACAGGGTAAATTCACCCCTCCACTTT. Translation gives CASSYGRDRVNSPLHF.

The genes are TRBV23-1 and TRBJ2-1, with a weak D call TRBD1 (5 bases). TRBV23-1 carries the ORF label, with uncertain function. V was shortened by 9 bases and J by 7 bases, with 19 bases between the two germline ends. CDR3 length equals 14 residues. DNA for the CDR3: TGCGCCAGATACACAGGCAACCAAATAAATGAGCAGTTCTTC. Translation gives CARYTGNQINEQFF.

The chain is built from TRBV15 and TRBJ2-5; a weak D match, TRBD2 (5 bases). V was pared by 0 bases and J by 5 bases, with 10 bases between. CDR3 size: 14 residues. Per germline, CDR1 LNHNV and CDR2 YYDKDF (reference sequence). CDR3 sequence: CATSRDRGSETQYF. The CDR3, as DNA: TGTGCCACCAGCAGAGACCGCGGGTCCGAGACCCAGTACTTC.

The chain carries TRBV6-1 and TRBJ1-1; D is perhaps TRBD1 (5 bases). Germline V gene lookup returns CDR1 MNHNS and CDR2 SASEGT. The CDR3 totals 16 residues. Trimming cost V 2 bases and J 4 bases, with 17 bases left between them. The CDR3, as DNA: TGTGCCAGCAGTGAAAATTTTGGGGCCATGGGCACTGAAGCTTTCTTT. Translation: CASSENFGAMGTEAFF.

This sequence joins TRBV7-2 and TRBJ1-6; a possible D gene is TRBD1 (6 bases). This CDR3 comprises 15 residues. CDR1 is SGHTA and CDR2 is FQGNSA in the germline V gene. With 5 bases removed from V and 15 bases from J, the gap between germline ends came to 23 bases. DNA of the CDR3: TGTGCCAGCAGCCCCCGTGGGACAATCCCTCTTCGCCTCCACTTT. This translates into CASSPRGTIPLRLHF.

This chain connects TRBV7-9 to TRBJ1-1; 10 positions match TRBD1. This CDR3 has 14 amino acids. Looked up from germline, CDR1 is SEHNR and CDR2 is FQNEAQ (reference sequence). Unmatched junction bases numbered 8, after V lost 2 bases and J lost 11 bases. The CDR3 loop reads CASSLTTGGAGAFF. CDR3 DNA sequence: TGTGCCAGCAGCTTAACGACAGGGGGCGCTGGGGCTTTCTTT.

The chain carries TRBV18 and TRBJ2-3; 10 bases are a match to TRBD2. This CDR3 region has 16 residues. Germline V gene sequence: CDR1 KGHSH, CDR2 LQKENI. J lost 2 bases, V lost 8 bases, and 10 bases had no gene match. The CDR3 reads CASTRRSGGATDTQYF. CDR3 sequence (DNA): TGTGCCAGCACCCGCCGGAGCGGGGGGGCCACAGATACGCAGTATTTT.

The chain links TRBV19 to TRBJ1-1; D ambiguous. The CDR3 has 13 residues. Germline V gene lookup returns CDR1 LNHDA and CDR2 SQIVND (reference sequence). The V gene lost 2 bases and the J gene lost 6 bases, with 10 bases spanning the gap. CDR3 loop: CASSIRHLAEAFF. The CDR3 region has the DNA TGTGCCAGTAGTATAAGACATTTGGCTGAAGCTTTCTTT. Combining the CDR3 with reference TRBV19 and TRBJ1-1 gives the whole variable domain DGGITQSPKYLFRKEGQNVTLSCEQNLNHDAMYWYRQDPGQGLRLIYYSQIVNDFQKGDIAEGYSVSREKKESFPLTVTSAQKNPTAFYLCASSIRHLAEAFFGQGTRLTVV.

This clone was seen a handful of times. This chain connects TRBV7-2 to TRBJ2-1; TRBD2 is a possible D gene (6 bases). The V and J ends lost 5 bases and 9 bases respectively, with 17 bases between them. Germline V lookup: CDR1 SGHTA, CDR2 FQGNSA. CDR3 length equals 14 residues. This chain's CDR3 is CASSPPPVGSEQFF. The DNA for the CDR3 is TGTGCCAGCAGCCCTCCCCCGGTCGGGAGTGAGCAGTTCTTC.

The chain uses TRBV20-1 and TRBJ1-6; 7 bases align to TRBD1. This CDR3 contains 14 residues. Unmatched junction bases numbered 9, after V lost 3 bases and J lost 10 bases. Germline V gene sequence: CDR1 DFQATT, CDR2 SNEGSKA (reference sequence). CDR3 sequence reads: CSASRETGNSPLHF. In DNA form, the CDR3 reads TGCAGTGCTAGTCGCGAGACAGGGAACTCACCCCTCCACTTT.